This T cell receptor (beta chain) was sequenced for a study of T cell responses to AZD1222 COVID-19 vaccine. This CDR3 is built from 13 residues. Trimming removed 2 bases from V and 3 bases from J, with 7 bases in between. Study-level findings and limits: The peak T cell response came first, and repertoires were sampled only after it. Donors in the cohort were predominantly white British and more often female, and clonal diversity was possibly underestimated.

Profiled with immunoSEQ multiplex PCR; TCRdb holds only in-frame clones, not every one. The table includes 120,000 to 150,000 clones, around 90% detected once. Concerning this clone: Its cognate antigen is unknown.

Sequenced here: peripheral blood, sampled 28 days after the second dose of the MenACWY control vaccine. V and J are TRBV12-3 or TRBV12-4 and TRBJ1-1; unclear D gene. The clonotype comes from an adult who received the MenACWY meningococcal vaccine as a control. The CDR3 DNA sequence: TGTGCCAGCAGTTTAAGAGAGCACACTGAAGCTTTCTTT. This translates into CASSLREHTEAFF.